One sample yielded the 11 T cell receptor beta chains listed below, sequenced in a study of graft-versus-host responses after intestinal transplantation. Data came from immunoSEQ multiplex PCR; TCRdb stores just in-frame clones and leaves some out. The table includes about 43,000 clones, about 94% detected once. Here the sequenced sample was PBMCs, taken more than 310 days after intestinal transplant. The source is a human patient who received an intestinal transplant, so some T cells may come from the graft donor.

The chain is built from TRBV7-6 and TRBJ2-7; D is unclear. Germline lookup yields CDR1 SGHVS and CDR2 FNYEAQ. There are 14 residues in the CDR3. The V end lost 10 bases, the J end lost 0 bases, and 16 bases lay between the germline ends. DNA for the CDR3: TGTGCCACCGGGCCGAGAGCCAGCTCCTACGAGCAGTACTTC. Residues: CATGPRASSYEQYF.

The CDR3 coding sequence is TGCAGCGTTGGGGCCAGACAGAGCTATGGCTACACCTTC. It translates to CSVGARQSYGYTF. This sequence joins TRBV29-1 and TRBJ1-2; maybe TRBD1 (5 bases). Germline lookup yields CDR1 SQVTM and CDR2 ANQGSEA. The V gene lost 4 bases and the J gene lost 4 bases, with 13 bases spanning the gap. CDR3 size: 13 residues.

This chain joins TRBV6-6 and TRBJ1-5, with 8 bases aligning to TRBD1. CDR3 length equals 16 residues. CDR1 is MNHNY and CDR2 is SVGAGI in the germline V gene (reference sequence). V shed 7 bases, J shed 6 bases, and the junction held 14 bases outside the gene matches. The CDR3 DNA follows: TGTGCCAGCAATAAGAAGGGACAGGAGTTTTTTCAGCCCCAGCATTTT. This sequence encodes CASNKKGQEFFQPQHF.

In its sample, this clone was seen once. This chain connects TRBV5-6 to TRBJ2-7; possibly TRBD1 for D (6 bases). CDR1 is SGHDT and CDR2 is YYEEEE in the germline V gene. Trimming removed 4 bases from V and 2 bases from J, with 10 bases in between. CDR3 length equals 13 residues. Here the CDR3 DNA reads TGTGCCAGCAGCCCCTGGGGGCCCTACGAGCAGTACTTC. The encoded protein is CASSPWGPYEQYF.

This rearrangement joins TRBV2 to TRBJ2-5, with 10 bases lining up with TRBD2. The J call may be mistaken, given a closer DNA end match to TRBJ2-7. Germline CDR1 and CDR2: SNHLY and FYNNEI. This CDR3 region has 14 residues. The DNA for the CDR3 is TGTGCCAGCAAAGAACTAGCGGGGTCCTACGAGCAGTACTTC. This codes for CASKELAGSYEQYF.

This clone was counted a single time. V is TRBV9 and J is TRBJ1-4; no reliable D call. Germline CDR1 SGDLS, CDR2 YYNGEE. The CDR3 spans 15 residues. V was shortened by 0 bases and J by 7 bases, with 13 bases between the two germline ends. This chain's CDR3 is CASSVAGRQSEKLFF. The CDR3 coding sequence is TGTGCCAGCAGCGTAGCGGGAAGGCAATCTGAAAAACTGTTTTTT.

V is TRBV11-3 and J is TRBJ1-1, with D hard to call. Trimming removed 5 bases from V and 5 bases from J, with 12 bases in between. The CDR3 extends over 13 amino acids. CDR1 and CDR2 (germline): SGHNT, YENEEA. The CDR3: CASSPRPRTEAFF. The CDR3 coding sequence is TGTGCCAGCAGCCCACGTCCGCGGACTGAAGCTTTCTTT.

The chain recombines TRBV7-6 with TRBJ2-5; 8 bases map to TRBD1. This CDR3 has 15 amino acids. CDR1 and CDR2 (germline): SGHVS, FNYEAQ. The junction had 5 bases not matched to a gene; V was cut back by 0 bases and J by 5 bases. DNA for the CDR3: TGTGCCAGCAGCTTAGCCGACAGGGGCCGGGAGACCCAGTACTTC. Translating it yields CASSLADRGRETQYF.

The chain employs TRBV10-3 and TRBJ1-1, with D possibly being TRBD1 (5 bases). Trimming pared 5 bases from V and 4 bases from J, leaving 14 bases between. Germline-derived CDR1 and CDR2 are ENHRY and SYGVKD. The CDR3 runs 14 residues. CDR3 in amino acids: CAISNRTNPTEAFF. In DNA, the CDR3 is TGTGCCATCAGTAACAGGACAAACCCCACTGAAGCTTTCTTT.

The chain combines TRBV10-3 with TRBJ2-7; 12 bases agree with TRBD1. In germline, CDR1 is ENHRY, CDR2 SYGVKD. The CDR3 consists of 14 residues. J lost 5 bases, V lost 7 bases, and 6 bases had no gene match. The CDR3 here is CAIKTGQGADEQYF. In DNA, the CDR3 is TGTGCCATCAAGACGGGACAGGGGGCGGACGAGCAGTACTTC.

J is TRBJ2-7 and V is TRBV11-2; 9 nucleotides line up with TRBD2. The CDR3 runs to 15 residues. V lost 3 bases, J lost 6 bases, and 9 bases stayed unmatched. In germline, CDR1 is SGHAT, CDR2 FQNNGV. The CDR3 loop reads CASSFRGGRAFEQYF. The CDR3 DNA reads TGTGCCAGCAGCTTTAGGGGCGGGAGGGCCTTCGAGCAGTACTTC. Using reference TRBV11-2 and TRBJ2-7 for the parts outside the CDR3, the full variable domain is EAGVAQSPRYKIIEKRQSVAFWCNPISGHATLYWYQQILGQGPKLLIQFQNNGVVDDSQLPKDRFSAERLKGVDSTLKIQPAKLEDSAVYLCASSFRGGRAFEQYFGPGTRLTVT.